What follows is one T cell receptor (beta chain) and its context. Its antigen remains unidentified. This specimen comes from a study of T cell responses to AZD1222 COVID-19 vaccine. The repertoire was sequenced with immunoSEQ multiplex PCR; TCRdb's copy has only in-frame clones and lacks some. This sample has about 120,000 clones, with approximately 90% found just once. The CDR3 consists of 15 residues. The germline V gene has CDR1 MNHEY and CDR2 SMNVEV (reference sequence). After removal of 7 bases from V and 5 bases from J, the junction contained 9 bases not matched to a gene. Study-level findings and limits: Unmutated variant regions are reportedly the target of nearly half of TCRs that are spike-specific.

This sequence originates from an adult in good health. Sample: peripheral blood, taken on day 0 of AZD1222 vaccination. The gene calls are TRBV27 and TRBJ2-5; 11 bases are shared with TRBD2. CDR3 in amino acids: CASIIAGGSSETQYF. The CDR3 nucleotides are TGTGCCAGCATTATAGCGGGGGGGTCATCGGAGACCCAGTACTTC.